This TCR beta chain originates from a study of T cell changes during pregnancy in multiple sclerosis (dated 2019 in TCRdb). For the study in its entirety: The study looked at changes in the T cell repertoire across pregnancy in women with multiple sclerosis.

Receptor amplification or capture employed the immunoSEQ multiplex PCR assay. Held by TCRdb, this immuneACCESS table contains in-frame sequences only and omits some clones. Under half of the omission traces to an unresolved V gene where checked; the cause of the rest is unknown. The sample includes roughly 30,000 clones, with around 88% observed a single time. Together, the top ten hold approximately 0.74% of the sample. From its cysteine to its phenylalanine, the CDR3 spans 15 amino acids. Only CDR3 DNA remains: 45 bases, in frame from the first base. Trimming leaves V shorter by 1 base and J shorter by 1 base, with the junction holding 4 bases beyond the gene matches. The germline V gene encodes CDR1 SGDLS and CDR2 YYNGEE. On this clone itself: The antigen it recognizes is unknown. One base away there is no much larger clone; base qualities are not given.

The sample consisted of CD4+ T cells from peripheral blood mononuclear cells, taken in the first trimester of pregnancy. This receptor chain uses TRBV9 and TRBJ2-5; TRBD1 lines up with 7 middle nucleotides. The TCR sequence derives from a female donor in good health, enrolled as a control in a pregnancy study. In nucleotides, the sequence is TGTGCCAGCAGCGTACATGACAGGGCCCAAGAGACCCAGTACTTC. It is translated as CASSVHDRAQETQYF.